This entry is about one T cell receptor beta chain. This entry belongs to a study of blood T cell repertoires in COVID-19. Turning to the study itself: COVID-19 samples collected from the United States, Italy and Spain covered acute and convalescent phases. Sample material is recorded as cDNA or gDNA derived from T cells, B-cell-depleted T cells, or PBMCs.

The CDR3 spans 14 residues. V lost 4 bases and J 0 bases, leaving 9 bases between the germline ends. CDR1 and CDR2 from the germline V gene are SGHTA and FQGNSA. Libraries were prepared by immunoSEQ multiplex PCR; TCRdb keeps only in-frame clonotypes and omits some of them. There are about 210,000 clones in the sample; 80% to 90% occur only once, and roughly 2.7% lies in the top ten. The chain has TRBV7-2 and TRBJ1-2; D uncertain. Sequencing was carried out using peripheral blood. The TCR sequence derives from a woman aged 40 to 49 with active or convalescent COVID-19. The CDR3 nucleotides read TGTGCCAGCAGCTCCGAGTTTACTAACTATGGCTACACCTTC. Encoded protein: CASSSEFTNYGYTF.